The 22 T cell receptor beta chains below were found in one sample sequenced in a study of cytomegalovirus exposure and HLA in healthy donors. PCR was performed using 60 Vbeta and 13 Jbeta primers. TCRdb's copy holds only in-frame clones and misses some; the assay was immunoSEQ multiplex PCR. The sample lists about 150,000 clones, less than 85% occurring once. Material: PBMCs. These receptors were obtained from a man between 18 and 35 years old in good health and CMV-seronegative.

V and J are TRBV7-3 and TRBJ2-1, with 11 bases identical to TRBD1. The J segment lost 8 bases and the V segment lost 1 base, leaving 10 bases of the junction unmatched. The CDR3 totals 17 residues. Germline lookup yields CDR1 SGHTA and CDR2 FQGTGA. CDR3 amino acids: CASSLKGRDRGLDEQFF. The CDR3 DNA is TGTGCCAGCAGCTTAAAGGGCCGGGACAGGGGGTTGGATGAGCAGTTCTTC. Full variable domain (rest looked up from reference TRBV7-3 and TRBJ2-1): GAGVSQTPSNKVTEKGKYVELRCDPISGHTALYWYRQSLGQGPEFLIYFQGTGAADDSGLPNDRFFAVRPEGSVSTLKIQRTERGDSAVYLCASSLKGRDRGLDEQFFGPGTRLTVL.

A single count supports this clone. CDR3 in amino acids: CASINRGHDQPQHF. The CDR3 DNA reads TGTGCCAGTATTAACAGGGGGCACGATCAGCCCCAGCATTTT. This chain connects TRBV19 to TRBJ1-5; 9 bases match TRBD1. CDR1 LNHDA and CDR2 SQIVND come from the germline V gene (reference sequence). J was trimmed by 5 bases and V by 7 bases; bases with no gene match: 6. CDR3 length equals 14 residues.

The rearrangement joins TRBV28 to TRBJ1-5; 8 bases agree with TRBD1. CDR1 is MDHEN and CDR2 is SYDVKM in the germline V gene. Trimming removed 11 bases from V and 1 base from J; junction bases left unmatched: 4. The CDR3 spans 13 residues. CDR3 nucleotides: TGTGCCGGACAGGGTTGGAGCAATCAGCCCCAGCATTTT. Amino acid sequence: CAGQGWSNQPQHF. The full variable domain, with the rest looked up from reference TRBV28 and TRBJ1-5, is DVKVTQSSRYLVKRTGEKVFLECVQDMDHENMFWYRQDPGLGLRLIYFSYDVKMKEKGDIPEGYSVSREKKERFSLILESASTNQTSMYLCAGQGWSNQPQHFGDGTRLSIL.

This rearrangement joins TRBV19 to TRBJ2-7, with TRBD2 matching over 7 bases. The CDR3 totals 14 residues. J was trimmed by 6 bases and V by 6 bases; bases with no gene match: 11. Germline lookup yields CDR1 LNHDA and CDR2 SQIVND (reference sequence). CDR3 loop: CASSGLVTMREQYF. CDR3 nucleotides: TGTGCCAGTAGCGGACTAGTAACTATGCGCGAGCAGTACTTC.

V usage is TRBV5-1 and J usage is TRBJ2-1; D is unresolved. Trimming shortened V by 0 bases and J by 6 bases, and 4 bases separated the two germline ends. CDR3 size: 12 residues. Germline assignment: CDR1 SGHRS and CDR2 YFSETQ. The CDR3 loop is CASSLALNEQFF. The CDR3 nucleotides are TGCGCCAGCAGCTTGGCCCTCAATGAGCAGTTCTTC.

In this sample, this clone turned up once. The chain has TRBV10-1 and TRBJ2-2; D is possibly TRBD2 (7 bases). V gave up 5 bases and J gave up 5 bases, with 12 bases separating them. Germline V gene lookup returns CDR1 WNHNN and CDR2 SYGVQD (reference sequence). The CDR3 is 14 residues long. This CDR3 reads CASSTGRGTGELFF. For the CDR3, the DNA is TGCGCCAGCAGTACAGGGAGGGGTACCGGGGAGCTGTTTTTT.

The rearrangement joins TRBV7-8 to TRBJ1-5; 8 bases agree with TRBD1. The CDR3 spans 15 residues. Trimming cost V 5 bases and J 8 bases; bases outside gene matches: 11. Germline CDR1 is SGHVS and CDR2 is FQNEAQ. The CDR3 region is CASSPQGGNFKPQHF. DNA of the CDR3: TGTGCCAGCAGCCCACAGGGGGGTAATTTCAAGCCCCAGCATTTT.

The chain has TRBV27 and TRBJ1-4, with a tentative D call TRBD1 (6 bases). This CDR3 contains 13 residues. CDR1 is MNHEY, CDR2 SMNVEV, per germline (reference sequence). V lost 7 bases to trimming and J lost 4 bases, with 10 bases between them. The CDR3 DNA follows: TGTGCCAGCACCTACAGGGTTAATGAAAAACTGTTTTTT. The encoded protein is CASTYRVNEKLFF.

This chain links TRBV19 with TRBJ2-1, with TRBD1 identical over 7 bases. V shed 6 bases, J shed 6 bases, and the junction held 20 bases outside the gene matches. Germline V gene lookup returns CDR1 LNHDA and CDR2 SQIVND (reference sequence). The CDR3 covers 18 residues. The CDR3 sequence: CASSTKRGRPSTTNEQFF. CDR3 nucleotide sequence: TGTGCCAGTAGCACCAAGAGGGGGCGGCCCTCTACTACCAATGAGCAGTTCTTC.

The genes are TRBV28 and TRBJ1-1; no definite D call. This CDR3 is built from 12 residues. In germline, CDR1 is MDHEN, CDR2 SYDVKM. Trimming removed 10 bases at V and 0 bases at J, with 9 bases between. CDR3 DNA: TGTGCCACCCATCAGTTGAACACTGAAGCTTTCTTT. The encoded protein is CATHQLNTEAFF.

This clone appeared a few times. The chain links TRBV18 to TRBJ1-6, with D unclear. The CDR3 covers 15 residues. The V gene's germline CDR1 is KGHSH and CDR2 LQKENI. V lost 3 bases to trimming and J lost 5 bases, with 11 bases between them. The CDR3 is CASSPLDRDNSPLHF. CDR3 sequence (DNA): TGTGCCAGCTCACCGCTAGACCGGGATAATTCACCCCTCCACTTT.

The chain carries TRBV4-3 and TRBJ2-7, with 11 positions matching TRBD2. The germline CDR1 and CDR2 sequences are LGHNA and YSLEER. The CDR3 extends over 16 amino acids. V shed 4 bases and J 0 bases; nucleotides not matched to a gene: 5. CDR3 region: CASSLGTSGSSYEQYF. Here the CDR3 DNA reads TGCGCCAGCAGCCTCGGGACTAGCGGTAGCTCCTACGAGCAGTACTTC.

The genes are TRBV6-1 and TRBJ2-7, with 10 bases aligning to TRBD2. The germline CDR1 and CDR2 sequences are MNHNS and SASEGT. The CDR3 has 14 residues. Losses at the gene ends were 7 bases for V and 7 bases for J; bases not matched to a gene: 10. The CDR3 here is CASTPLAGVKEQYF. The CDR3 DNA reads as TGTGCCAGCACCCCCCTAGCGGGGGTGAAGGAGCAGTACTTC.

The chain recombines TRBV6-4 with TRBJ2-3, with 11 bases matching TRBD2. The CDR3 sequence is 16 residues long. Germline V gene lookup returns CDR1 MRHNA and CDR2 SNTAGT. V gave up 3 bases and J gave up 1 base; unmatched junction bases: 3. CDR3 in amino acids: CASSESTSGGTDTQYF. The CDR3 coding sequence is TGTGCCAGCAGTGAATCGACTAGCGGGGGCACAGATACGCAGTATTTT.

In nucleotides, the CDR3 is TGTGCCAGTAGTCCCCGACTAGCGGGAGGGCCCCAGGGGAGGAATGAGCAGTTCTTC. Protein: CASSPRLAGGPQGRNEQFF. The chain couples TRBV19 to TRBJ2-1, with 14 bases that match TRBD2. This CDR3 has 19 residues. J gave up 7 bases and V 5 bases, and 16 bases lay outside the gene matches. The V gene's germline CDR1 is LNHDA and CDR2 SQIVND (reference sequence).

The rearrangement links TRBV6-5 to TRBJ2-3, with 8 bases fitting TRBD1. V shed 8 bases, J shed 2 bases, and the junction held 9 bases outside the gene matches. Germline loops: CDR1 MNHEY, CDR2 SVGAGI. CDR3 length equals 15 residues. The CDR3 is CASALNRGNTDTQYF. The CDR3 nucleotides read TGTGCCAGCGCATTAAACAGGGGGAACACAGATACGCAGTATTTT.

This clone was counted between two and nine times. CDR3 residues: CASSYDLGARKLFF. The CDR3 DNA is TGTGCCAGCAGTTATGATCTGGGCGCGCGAAAACTGTTTTTT. V is TRBV6-5 and J is TRBJ1-4; no definite D call. V was clipped by 3 bases and J by 10 bases, with 15 bases between them. The CDR3 sequence is 14 residues long. Per the germline V gene, CDR1 is MNHEY and CDR2 is SVGAGI.

The chain recombines TRBV6-5 with TRBJ2-3; maybe TRBD2 (6 bases). V lost 2 bases and J lost 4, with 13 bases in between. CDR1 is MNHEY, CDR2 SVGAGI, per germline. CDR3 size: 15 residues. Here the CDR3 DNA reads TGTGCCAGCAGTTACCACGGGAGTGGGGCAGATACGCAGTATTTT. This translates into CASSYHGSGADTQYF.

This chain links TRBV27 with TRBJ1-1, with TRBD1 identical over 9 bases. The CDR3 has 14 amino acids. Per germline, CDR1 MNHEY and CDR2 SMNVEV (reference sequence). V lost 4 bases, J lost 3 bases, and 3 bases stayed unmatched. Written as DNA, the CDR3 is TGTGCCAGCAGTTCGGGACAGGGAGACACTGAAGCTTTCTTT. Protein product: CASSSGQGDTEAFF.

As concerns this clone: This specimen includes other DNA sequences encoding the same CDR3. The chain combines TRBV4-1 with TRBJ1-3; D is perhaps TRBD1 (6 bases). V was shortened by 0 bases and J by 4 bases, with 10 bases between the two germline ends. The CDR3 sequence is 15 residues long. In germline, CDR1 is MGHRA, CDR2 YSYEKL. The CDR3 spells CASSQDRGSGNTIYF. The CDR3 DNA sequence: TGCGCCAGCAGCCAAGACAGGGGATCCGGAAACACCATATATTTT.

This clone was counted between two and nine times. The chain joins TRBV6-5 to TRBJ1-5; D is ambiguous. Germline lookup yields CDR1 MNHEY and CDR2 SVGAGI. The V end lost 8 bases, the J end lost 6 bases, and 14 bases lay between the germline ends. The CDR3 is made up of 13 amino acids. This CDR3 is CASGGSEGQPQHF. The CDR3 DNA follows: TGTGCCAGCGGCGGTAGTGAAGGTCAGCCCCAGCATTTT.

The chain has TRBV6-5 and TRBJ2-1; D might be TRBD1 (5 bases). The CDR3 runs to 14 residues. Trimming took 0 bases from V and 6 from J, leaving 9 bases between them. Germline V lookup: CDR1 MNHEY, CDR2 SVGAGI. The CDR3 sequence: CASSYSTDTNEQFF. The DNA for the CDR3 is TGTGCCAGCAGTTACTCGACAGATACCAATGAGCAGTTCTTC.